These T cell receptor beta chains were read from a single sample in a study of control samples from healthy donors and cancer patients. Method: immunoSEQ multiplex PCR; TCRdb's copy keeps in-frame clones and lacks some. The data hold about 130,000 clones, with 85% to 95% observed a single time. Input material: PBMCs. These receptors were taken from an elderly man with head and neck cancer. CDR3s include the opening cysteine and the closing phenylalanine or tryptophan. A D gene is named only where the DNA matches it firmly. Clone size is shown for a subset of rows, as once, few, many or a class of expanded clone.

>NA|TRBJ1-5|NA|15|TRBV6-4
TGTGCCAGCAGTGTCGACGGAGGAAGCAATCAGCCCCAGCATTTT
CASSVDGGSNQPQHF
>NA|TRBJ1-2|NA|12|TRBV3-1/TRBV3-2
TGTGCCAGCGGAGACCCTGGGTATGGCTACACCTTC
CASGDPGYGYTF
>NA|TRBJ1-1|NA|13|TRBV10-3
TGTGCCATCAGTGAGTCCCGAGGCACTGAAGCTTTCTTT
CAISESRGTEAFF
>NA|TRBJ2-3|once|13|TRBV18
TGTGCCAGCTCACGGGATAGCTCAGATACGCAGTATTTT
CASSRDSSDTQYF
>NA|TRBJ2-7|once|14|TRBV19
TGTGCCAGTCTGGACTCGTCGAGCTCCTACGAGCAGTACTTC
CASLDSSSSYEQYF
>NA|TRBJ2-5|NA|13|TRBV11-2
TGTGCCAGCAGACCTAAGGAAACGGAGACCCAGTACTTC
CASRPKETETQYF
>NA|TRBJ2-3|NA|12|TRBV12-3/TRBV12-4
TGTGCCAGCTGTCAGTGGACAGATACGCAGTATTTT
CASCQWTDTQYF
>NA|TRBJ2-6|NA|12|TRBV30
TGTGCCTGGGAGTCTGGGGCCAACGTCCTGACTTTC
CAWESGANVLTF
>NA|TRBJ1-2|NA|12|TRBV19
TGTGCCAGTAGTATCCGGGACTATGGCTACACCTTC
CASSIRDYGYTF
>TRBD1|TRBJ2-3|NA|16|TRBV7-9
TGTGCCAGCAGCTTAGGCAGGGGGCGCGCCACAGATACGCAGTATTTT
CASSLGRGRATDTQYF
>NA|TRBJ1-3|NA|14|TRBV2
TGTGCCAGCATGGGGGCAGCCTCTGGAAACACCATATATTTT
CASMGAASGNTIYF
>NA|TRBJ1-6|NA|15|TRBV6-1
TGTGCCAGCAGTGACCAGGGGTCCTATAATTCACCCCTCCACTTT
CASSDQGSYNSPLHF
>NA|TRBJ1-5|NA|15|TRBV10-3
TGTGCCATCAGTGCCGAGACAGCGGGCAATCAGCCCCAGCATTTT
CAISAETAGNQPQHF
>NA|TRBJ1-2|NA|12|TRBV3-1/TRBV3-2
TGTGCCAGCGCCGGGCCAAACTATGGCTACACCTTC
CASAGPNYGYTF
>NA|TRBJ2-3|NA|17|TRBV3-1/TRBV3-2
TGTGCCAGCAGCCTCCGTGCGCCTGCCAGGGTGACAGATACGCAGTATTTT
CASSLRAPARVTDTQYF
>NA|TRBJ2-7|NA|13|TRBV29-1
TGCAGCGTTGAACTGACAGATACCTACGAGCAGTACTTC
CSVELTDTYEQYF
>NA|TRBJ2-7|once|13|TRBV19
TGTGCCAGTAGTTACCCAGGGCTCCACGAGCAGTACTTC
CASSYPGLHEQYF
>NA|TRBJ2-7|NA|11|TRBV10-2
TGCGCCAGCAGTATAGGGGGCGAGCAGTACTTC
CASSIGGEQYF
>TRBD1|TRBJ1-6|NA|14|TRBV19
TGTGCCAGTAGTAAAGGACAGGGGCCTCTCTCCCTCCACTTT
CASSKGQGPLSLHF
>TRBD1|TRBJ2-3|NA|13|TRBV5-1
TGCGCCAGCGGACAGGGGGCCGCAGATACGCAGTATTTT
CASGQGAADTQYF
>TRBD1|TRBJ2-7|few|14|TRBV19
TGTGCCAGTCGGCCGGGACAGGGAGCTTACGAGCAGTACTTC
CASRPGQGAYEQYF
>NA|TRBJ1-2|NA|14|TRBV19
TGTGCCAGTAAACCGACGGAAGCTAACTATGGCTACACCTTC
CASKPTEANYGYTF
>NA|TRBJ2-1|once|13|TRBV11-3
TGTGCCAGCAGCGCCCCAGGCTACAATGAGCAGTTCTTC
CASSAPGYNEQFF
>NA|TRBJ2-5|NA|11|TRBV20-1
TGCAGTGCTAGAGAGGGAGAGACCCAGTACTTC
CSAREGETQYF
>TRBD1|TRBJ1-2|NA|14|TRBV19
TGTGCCAGTAGGCCTTCCGGGACAGGCTATGGCTACACCTTC
CASRPSGTGYGYTF
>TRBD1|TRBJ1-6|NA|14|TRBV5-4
TGTGCCAGCAGAGGACAGGGGGGGAATTCACCCCTCCACTTT
CASRGQGGNSPLHF
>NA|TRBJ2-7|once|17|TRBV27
TGTGCCAGCAGTTTATCGTGGAACAGCGACAGCTCCTACGAGCAGTACTTC
CASSLSWNSDSSYEQYF
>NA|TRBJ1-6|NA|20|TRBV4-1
TGCGCCAGCAGCCCTCAAGTCCTGGGACACGGAGGCCTTAGACTTTCACCCCTCCACTTT
CASSPQVLGHGGLRLSPLHF